What follows are 8 T cell receptor beta chains derived from one specimen sequenced in a study of T-cell reconstitution after alpha-beta-depleted transplantation in children. Unique molecular identifiers featured in how the TCRbeta library was prepared. TCRdb fed the PCR reads into MiXCR, producing one record per CDR3 protein. The profile shows around 450,000 distinct CDR3 sequences, 15% to 20% of them singletons. The source was PBMCs, mostly from graft donor cells, collected 360 days after TCRalphabeta/CD19-depleted stem cell transplant. All receptors come from a boy less than two years old who had a stem cell transplant for Wiskott-Aldrich syndrome, so the T cells may come from the graft donor.

V usage is TRBV5-1 and J usage is TRBJ2-7, with 7 nucleotides matching TRBD2. The V segment lost 0 bases and the J segment 2 bases; nucleotides outside the gene matches: 14. CDR3 length: 18 amino acids. The germline CDR1 and CDR2 sequences are SGHRS and YFSETQ. The CDR3 spells CASSLAGAGPYPTYEQYF. CDR3 coding DNA: TGCGCCAGCAGCTTGGCCGGAGCGGGACCTTACCCAACCTACGAGCAGTACTTC.

This clonotype was picked up a small number of times. The chain has TRBV29-1 and TRBJ2-1, with 9 bases fitting TRBD2. CDR3 length: 15 residues. The J segment lost 4 bases and the V segment lost 0 bases, leaving 4 bases of the junction unmatched. From germline, CDR1 is SQVTM and CDR2 ANQGSEA. The CDR3 here is CSVEDLTSGYNEQFF. CDR3 DNA: TGCAGCGTTGAAGATCTGACTAGCGGTTACAATGAGCAGTTCTTC.

The chain combines TRBV28 with TRBJ2-5; 9 bases match TRBD2. V lost 2 bases to trimming and J lost 2 bases; unmatched junction nucleotides: 6. Germline values: CDR1 MDHEN, CDR2 SYDVKM. The CDR3 sequence is 16 residues long. The CDR3, as DNA: TGTGCCAGCAGTTTAATTGCGGGGGGGCGTCAAGAGACCCAGTACTTC. Its protein product is CASSLIAGGRQETQYF.

Only a few counts were recorded for this clonotype. The V gene is TRBV28, the J gene TRBJ1-4; 8 bases are a match to TRBD1. The CDR3 has 14 residues. Germline lookup yields CDR1 MDHEN and CDR2 SYDVKM. V lost 6 bases to trimming and J lost 7 bases; unmatched junction nucleotides: 7. The CDR3 is CASSPRTGIEKLFF. CDR3 bases: TGTGCCAGCAGCCCTCGGACAGGGATTGAAAAACTGTTTTTT.

The CDR3 spells CASSPPRRSTDTQYF. CDR3 nucleotide sequence: TGTGCCAGCTCACCACCGCGCAGGTCCACAGATACGCAGTATTTT. This chain joins TRBV18 and TRBJ2-3; D gene ambiguous. V was cut by 0 bases and J by 2 bases, with 9 bases left in between. The CDR3 covers 15 residues. CDR1 and CDR2 (germline): KGHSH, LQKENI.

This clonotype was found a few times. The CDR3 is CASSYSELGDTQYF. CDR3 in DNA: TGTGCCAGCAGTTACTCCGAACTAGGAGATACGCAGTATTTT. V usage is TRBV6-5 and J usage is TRBJ2-3; D perhaps matches TRBD2 (5 bases). The CDR3 length is 14 residues. The V end lost 0 bases, the J end lost 5 bases, and 9 bases lay between the germline ends. Looked up from germline, CDR1 is MNHEY and CDR2 is SVGAGI.

This clonotype has a handful of counts. This rearrangement joins TRBV5-1 to TRBJ2-7, with D possibly being TRBD2 (5 bases). Per the germline V gene, CDR1 is SGHRS and CDR2 is YFSETQ. This CDR3 comprises 12 residues. V lost 2 bases and J 5 bases, leaving 8 bases between the germline ends. The CDR3 spells CASSFWGDEQYF. CDR3 coding DNA: TGCGCCAGCAGCTTTTGGGGAGACGAGCAGTACTTC.

This clonotype was observed a handful of times. The chain combines TRBV4-1 with TRBJ1-6; D is possibly TRBD1 (5 bases). Trimming stripped 5 bases from V and 5 bases from J, with 16 bases between. Germline lookup yields CDR1 MGHRA and CDR2 YSYEKL. The CDR3 is 16 amino acids. The CDR3 spells CASSIPPGRHNSPLHF. The DNA of the CDR3 is TGCGCCAGCAGCATACCACCGGGACGGCATAATTCACCCCTCCACTTT.